A selection of T cell receptor beta chains follows, all from one sample in a study of shared clonotypes between healthy human individuals. The method was immunoSEQ multiplex PCR; TCRdb's version includes in-frame clones alone and lacks a portion of them. This sample has a few hundred thousand clones, with roughly three quarters found just once. The sequenced sample consisted of PBMCs. All receptors come from a woman aged 40-49 years in good health. Some clones in this sample may be carry-over from other donors' samples. CDR3s include the opening cysteine and the closing phenylalanine or tryptophan. Fields, in order: V gene, J gene, CDR3 length, clone size, D gene, CDR3 protein, CDR3 DNA. A D gene is named only where the DNA matches it firmly. Clone size, where shown, is once, few, many, or a class for clones that have expanded.

V: TRBV30
J: TRBJ2-6
length: 15
size: once
D: NA
CDR3: CAWKSPLTGANVLTF
DNA: TGTGCCTGGAAGTCACCCCTGACTGGGGCCAACGTCCTGACTTTC

V: TRBV7-9
J: TRBJ1-1
length: 13
size: NA
D: TRBD1
CDR3: CASSRPGGAEAFF
DNA: TGTGCCAGCAGCCGTCCAGGGGGTGCTGAAGCTTTCTTT

V: TRBV7-3
J: TRBJ2-3
length: 14
size: NA
D: NA
CDR3: CASSLNSLGDTQYF
DNA: TGTGCCAGCAGCTTAAACTCTTTGGGGGATACGCAGTATTTT

V: TRBV4-1
J: TRBJ2-1
length: 17
size: once
D: NA
CDR3: CASSHPSARPSYNEQFF
DNA: TGCGCCAGCAGCCACCCTAGCGCCCGACCCTCCTACAATGAGCAGTTCTTC

V: TRBV19
J: TRBJ2-7
length: 13
size: NA
D: NA
CDR3: CASSTSISYEQYF
DNA: TGTGCCAGTAGTACCAGTATCTCCTACGAGCAGTACTTC

V: TRBV5-1
J: TRBJ1-1
length: 14
size: NA
D: NA
CDR3: CASSLGWGNTEAFF
DNA: TGCGCCAGCAGCTTGGGTTGGGGGAACACTGAAGCTTTCTTT

V: TRBV6-4
J: TRBJ1-2
length: 16
size: NA
D: NA
CDR3: CASSDSYRGPYDGYTF
DNA: TGTGCCAGCAGTGACTCTTATCGGGGACCTTACGATGGCTACACCTTC

V: TRBV15
J: TRBJ2-7
length: 15
size: NA
D: TRBD1
CDR3: CATSRRTGEVSEQYF
DNA: TGTGCCACCAGCAGGAGGACAGGGGAGGTGAGCGAGCAGTACTTC

V: TRBV30
J: TRBJ1-6
length: 14
size: once
D: TRBD1
CDR3: CAWSRTGAGSPLHF
DNA: TGTGCCTGGAGTCGGACAGGGGCAGGATCACCCCTCCACTTT

V: TRBV7-8
J: TRBJ2-2
length: 16
size: NA
D: NA
CDR3: CASSLMGAANTGELFF
DNA: TGTGCCAGCAGCTTAATGGGGGCAGCCAACACCGGGGAGCTGTTTTTT

V: TRBV28
J: TRBJ2-2
length: 16
size: NA
D: NA
CDR3: CASSLQRGANTGELFF
DNA: TGTGCCAGCAGTTTACAGCGCGGGGCGAACACCGGGGAGCTGTTTTTT

V: TRBV4-1
J: TRBJ2-3
length: 18
size: NA
D: NA
CDR3: CASSLRGGSGTDADTQYF
DNA: TGCGCCAGCAGCCTAAGGGGGGGTAGCGGGACAGACGCAGATACGCAGTATTTT

V: TRBV29-1
J: TRBJ2-5
length: 10
size: NA
D: NA
CDR3: CSVDRETQYF
DNA: TGCAGCGTTGACCGAGAGACCCAGTACTTC

V: TRBV7-3
J: TRBJ2-5
length: 15
size: NA
D: TRBD2
CDR3: CASSLIAGLQETQYF
DNA: TGTGCCAGCAGCTTAATAGCGGGACTTCAAGAGACCCAGTACTTC

V: TRBV11-2
J: TRBJ2-3
length: 14
size: NA
D: TRBD2
CDR3: CASSPNGGADTQYF
DNA: TGTGCCAGCAGCCCTAACGGGGGGGCAGATACGCAGTATTTT

V: TRBV18
J: TRBJ1-4
length: 13
size: NA
D: NA
CDR3: CASSRGENEKLFF
DNA: TGTGCCAGCTCTCGAGGGGAGAATGAAAAACTGTTTTTT

V: TRBV2
J: TRBJ2-3
length: 10
size: NA
D: NA
CDR3: CASRADTQYF
DNA: TGTGCCAGCCGGGCAGATACGCAGTATTTT

V: TRBV15
J: TRBJ2-5
length: 15
size: NA
D: NA
CDR3: CATSRSGQFQETQYF
DNA: TGTGCCACCAGCAGATCCGGACAGTTCCAAGAGACCCAGTACTTC

V: TRBV21-1
J: TRBJ1-5
length: 12
size: NA
D: NA
CDR3: CASSKGDQPQHF
DNA: TGTGCCAGCAGCAAAGGGGATCAGCCCCAGCATTTT

V: TRBV30
J: TRBJ1-2
length: 13
size: NA
D: NA
CDR3: CAWRPAALYGYTF
DNA: TGTGCCTGGAGGCCGGCAGCCCTCTATGGCTACACCTTC

V: TRBV13
J: TRBJ2-1
length: 15
size: NA
D: TRBD2
CDR3: CASSPWTSGTDEQFF
DNA: TGTGCCAGCAGCCCCTGGACTAGCGGGACTGATGAGCAGTTCTTC

V: TRBV5-1
J: TRBJ1-2
length: 15
size: NA
D: NA
CDR3: CASSLSGVSNYGYTF
DNA: TGCGCCAGCAGCTTGTCTGGGGTATCGAACTATGGCTACACCTTC

V: TRBV5-1
J: TRBJ2-7
length: 13
size: NA
D: NA
CDR3: CASSFQGTDEQYF
DNA: TGCGCCAGCAGCTTCCAGGGGACTGACGAGCAGTACTTC

V: TRBV6-1
J: TRBJ2-7
length: 15
size: NA
D: TRBD2
CDR3: CASSETSVPSYEQYF
DNA: TGTGCCAGCAGTGAGACTAGCGTTCCCTCCTACGAGCAGTACTTC

V: TRBV7-9
J: TRBJ2-3
length: 15
size: NA
D: NA
CDR3: CASSLEGLATDTQYF
DNA: TGTGCCAGCAGCTTAGAGGGCTTAGCGACAGATACGCAGTATTTT

V: TRBV5-1
J: TRBJ2-7
length: 16
size: NA
D: NA
CDR3: CASSLAPPDSSYEQYF
DNA: TGCGCCAGCAGCTTGGCCCCCCCGGACAGCTCCTACGAGCAGTACTTC

V: TRBV27
J: TRBJ2-3
length: 19
size: once
D: TRBD2
CDR3: CASSLRGLAGGRGTDTQYF
DNA: TGTGCCAGCAGTTTACGAGGACTAGCGGGAGGGAGGGGCACAGATACGCAGTATTTT

V: TRBV7-2
J: TRBJ2-5
length: 16
size: NA
D: NA
CDR3: CASSLRGGGRLETQYF
DNA: TGTGCCAGCAGCTTACGAGGGGGGGGAAGGTTAGAGACCCAGTACTTC

V: TRBV25-1
J: TRBJ2-7
length: 13
size: NA
D: NA
CDR3: CASSVTGTYEQYF
DNA: TGTGCCAGCAGTGTGACCGGGACCTACGAGCAGTACTTC